This T cell receptor (beta chain) is drawn from a study of T cell responses to AZD1222 COVID-19 vaccine. Overall study results and limits: Mostly white British, mostly female donors; authors suggested clonal diversity may be underestimated.

The CDR3 totals 12 residues. Trimming stripped 5 bases from V and 8 bases from J, with 9 bases between. CDR1 and CDR2 (germline): SGHTA, FQGNSA. TCRdb's copy holds only in-frame clones and misses some; the assay was immunoSEQ multiplex PCR. The data hold more than 100,000 clones, with approximately 91% observed a single time. Note on this clone: Its antigen is undetermined.

The V gene is TRBV7-2, the J gene TRBJ2-2; D gene ambiguous. This clonotype was obtained from an adult in good health. Sequenced here: peripheral blood, sampled on day 0 of AZD1222 vaccination. The CDR3 DNA is TGTGCCAGCAGCCGGGTGTTGGGGGAGCTGTTTTTT. This translates into CASSRVLGELFF.